The 27 T cell receptor beta chains listed next were all sequenced from one sample in a study of cytomegalovirus exposure and HLA in healthy donors. Primers included in the PCR were 60 Vbeta and 13 Jbeta primers. The repertoire was sequenced with immunoSEQ multiplex PCR; TCRdb's copy has only in-frame clones and lacks some. Here the sample spans fewer than 150,000 clones, 70% to 80% being singletons. Sequencing was carried out using PBMCs. These receptors were obtained from a man aged 30 to 39 in good health and CMV-seronegative.

This clone was counted a single time. V gene TRBV6-6 combines with J gene TRBJ2-7; 9 positions agree with TRBD2. This CDR3 is built from 15 residues. V lost 2 bases, J lost 6 bases, and 8 bases stayed unmatched. Germline-derived CDR1 and CDR2 are MNHNY and SVGAGI (reference sequence). CDR3 DNA sequence: TGTGCCAGCAGTTACCCCGGGACTAGCCCTCTCGAGCAGTACTTC. As protein: CASSYPGTSPLEQYF.

The genes are TRBV21-1 and TRBJ2-1; TRBD1, the table's D call, was not compared with the DNA. TRBV21-1 is shown as a pseudogene. The CDR3 is 15 amino acids. The CDR3 DNA sequence: TGTGCCAGCAGCCCCCGGGGCAGGGGTGCCCATGAGCAGTTCTTC. Translation: CASSPRGRGAHEQFF.

The chain couples TRBV5-1 to TRBJ2-3; 8 bases line up with TRBD1. From germline, CDR1 is SGHRS and CDR2 YFSETQ. The length of the CDR3 is 19 residues. J gave up 3 bases and V 1 base, and 16 bases lay outside the gene matches. CDR3 protein: CASSLSRARGPGATDTQYF. The CDR3 region has the DNA TGCGCCAGCAGCTTGAGTAGGGCCAGGGGGCCGGGAGCGACAGATACGCAGTATTTT.

The table lists this clone with a few counts. The V gene is TRBV19, the J gene TRBJ2-7; D is perhaps TRBD1 (7 bases). V lost 7 bases and J 3 bases, leaving 13 bases between the germline ends. CDR1 LNHDA and CDR2 SQIVND come from the germline V gene (reference sequence). The CDR3 length is 13 residues. CDR3 sequence (DNA): TGTGCCAGTACCAGGGGGGTGGGCTACGAGCAGTACTTC. Translating it yields CASTRGVGYEQYF.

This clone has a single count. The chain joins TRBV7-9 to TRBJ1-2; 7 bases fit TRBD1. This CDR3 spans 12 amino acids. The junction had 4 bases not matched to a gene; V was cut back by 5 bases and J by 7 bases. Germline loops: CDR1 SEHNR, CDR2 FQNEAQ (reference sequence). The CDR3 sequence is CASSPPGGGYTF. The CDR3 DNA reads TGTGCCAGCAGCCCCCCAGGGGGTGGCTACACCTTC.

CDR3 sequence: CASSDVFRGQETQYF. CDR3 DNA: TGTGCCAGCAGTGACGTTTTTCGGGGCCAAGAGACCCAGTACTTC. The chain combines TRBV28 with TRBJ2-5; D perhaps matches TRBD2 (5 bases). CDR3 length equals 15 residues. V was pared by 5 bases and J by 1 base, with 14 bases between. Per the germline V gene, CDR1 is MDHEN and CDR2 is SYDVKM.

The V call is TRBV4-2, the J call TRBJ1-3, with 8 nucleotides matching TRBD1. CDR3 length: 17 amino acids. Unmatched junction bases numbered 8, after V lost 0 bases and J lost 4 bases. Germline CDR1 is LGHNA and CDR2 is YNFKEQ. CDR3 loop: CASSQDLRTGLGNTIYF. The CDR3 DNA sequence: TGTGCCAGCAGCCAAGACCTCAGGACAGGGCTCGGAAACACCATATATTTT.

V and J are TRBV10-1 and TRBJ1-6; the match to TRBD1 covers 10 bases. The CDR3 totals 15 residues. Germline V gene lookup returns CDR1 WNHNN and CDR2 SYGVQD (reference sequence). After removal of 0 bases from V and 10 bases from J, the junction contained 3 bases not matched to a gene. This CDR3 is CASSESRDRGSPLHF. The DNA for the CDR3 is TGCGCCAGCAGTGAGTCCCGGGACAGGGGCTCACCCCTCCACTTT.

This clone was counted a few times. This chain joins TRBV5-4 and TRBJ2-7; 7 nucleotides align to TRBD2. The junction had 9 bases not matched to a gene; V was cut back by 1 base and J by 5 bases. CDR1 SGHNT and CDR2 YYREEE come from the germline V gene (reference sequence). The CDR3 has 15 residues. CDR3 in amino acids: CASSLLGGSTNEQYF. CDR3 DNA: TGTGCCAGCAGCTTGTTAGGCGGGAGTACCAACGAGCAGTACTTC.

The rearrangement joins TRBV18 to TRBJ1-6; TRBD1 might be the D (5 bases). V lost 2 bases and J 5 bases, leaving 13 bases between the germline ends. Germline loops: CDR1 KGHSH, CDR2 LQKENI. This CDR3 is 16 amino acids long. This chain's CDR3 is CASSPAGPLDNSPLHF. The CDR3 DNA follows: TGTGCCAGCTCACCAGCAGGGCCCCTCGATAATTCACCCCTCCACTTT.

This clone was picked up a small number of times. The rearrangement links TRBV10-3 to TRBJ2-7; D is uncertain. This CDR3 spans 11 amino acids. CDR1 is ENHRY, CDR2 SYGVKD, per germline. V lost 11 bases and J lost 3, with 11 bases in between. CDR3 loop: CAVKADYEQYF. In DNA, the CDR3 is TGTGCCGTAAAGGCGGACTACGAGCAGTACTTC.

The rearrangement links TRBV14 to TRBJ1-2; TRBD1 matches 9 bases. The length of the CDR3 is 15 residues. Per germline, CDR1 SGHDN and CDR2 FVKESK. J was trimmed by 6 bases and V by 2 bases; bases with no gene match: 7. The chain's CDR3 is CASSQLDRGSNGYTF. DNA of the CDR3: TGTGCCAGCAGCCAACTCGACAGGGGGTCTAATGGCTACACCTTC. The whole variable domain, filled in from reference TRBV14 and TRBJ1-2, reads EAGVTQFPSHSVIEKGQTVTLRCDPISGHDNLYWYRRVMGKEIKFLLHFVKESKQDESGMPNNRFLAERTGGTYSTLKVQPAELEDSGVYFCASSQLDRGSNGYTFGSGTRLTVV.

The chain uses TRBV18 and TRBJ2-5; 8 nucleotides match TRBD1. J lost 5 bases, V lost 3 bases, and 8 bases had no gene match. Germline values: CDR1 KGHSH, CDR2 LQKENI. This CDR3 has 15 residues. The CDR3 DNA is TGTGCCAGCTCACCTTCGGGACAGGCGGGGGAGACCCAGTACTTC. It yields the protein CASSPSGQAGETQYF. Full variable domain (rest looked up from reference TRBV18 and TRBJ2-5): NAGVMQNPRHLVRRRGQEARLRCSPMKGHSHVYWYRQLPEEGLKFMVYLQKENIIDESGMPKERFSAEFPKEGPSILRIQQVVRGDSAAYFCASSPSGQAGETQYFGPGTRLLVL.

The V and J genes are TRBV7-2 and TRBJ2-3, with 10 bases matching TRBD2. The CDR3 covers 17 residues. Germline V gives CDR1 SGHTA, CDR2 FQGNSA. Trimming at V came to 0 bases and at J to 1 base, leaving 4 bases not matched to a gene. The CDR3 coding sequence is TGTGCCAGCAGCTTAGCTCCTAGCGGGGGCCGCACAGATACGCAGTATTTT. Protein: CASSLAPSGGRTDTQYF.

The chain employs TRBV25-1 and TRBJ2-2, with 7 bases aligning to TRBD1. Germline V gene lookup returns CDR1 MGHDK and CDR2 SYGVNS. Germline trimming cut 4 bases from V and 4 bases from J; bases unmatched to any gene: 6. The CDR3 runs to 15 residues. CDR3 region: CASSGGTEGTGELFF. The CDR3 bases are TGTGCCAGCAGTGGGGGGACAGAAGGCACCGGGGAGCTGTTTTTT. The complete variable domain, with remaining parts taken from reference TRBV25-1 and TRBJ2-2, reads EADIYQTPRYLVIGTGKKITLECSQTMGHDKMYWYQQDPGMELHLIHYSYGVNSTEKGDLSSESTVSRIRTEHFPLTLESARPSHTSQYLCASSGGTEGTGELFFGEGSRLTVL.

The J gene is TRBJ1-1, the V gene TRBV11-1; D unclear. The length of the CDR3 is 15 residues. V shed 4 bases and J shed 1 base, with 13 bases lying between them. Germline lookup yields CDR1 SGHAT and CDR2 FQDESV (reference sequence). In nucleotides, the CDR3 is TGTGCCAGCAGCTCACTTGGGCTATCGAACACTGAAGCTTTCTTT. It is translated as CASSSLGLSNTEAFF.

The chain joins TRBV2 to TRBJ2-3; a possible D gene is TRBD1 (5 bases). Germline V gene sequence: CDR1 SNHLY, CDR2 FYNNEI. This CDR3 is 15 amino acids long. V was shortened by 6 bases and J by 1 base, with 14 bases between the two germline ends. The CDR3 nucleotides read TGTGCCAGCAGGTCCAACAGGAGACGCACAGATACGCAGTATTTT. Its translation is CASRSNRRRTDTQYF.

This clone was detected only a few times. The V and J genes are TRBV4-2 and TRBJ1-2; 7 nucleotides line up with TRBD1. Germline V lookup: CDR1 LGHNA, CDR2 YNFKEQ. This CDR3 comprises 15 residues. J gave up 7 bases and V 0 bases, and 8 bases lay outside the gene matches. The chain's CDR3 is CASSQESRGAAGYTF. CDR3 in DNA: TGTGCCAGCAGCCAAGAGAGCAGGGGGGCGGCTGGCTACACCTTC.

V is TRBV27 and J is TRBJ2-5, with 8 bases lining up with TRBD2. This CDR3 contains 16 residues. The V gene end was trimmed by 4 bases and the J gene end by 4 bases; junction bases not matched to a gene: 11. CDR1 and CDR2 (germline): MNHEY, SMNVEV (reference sequence). The CDR3 region is CASSSGTSPFLETQYF. CDR3 DNA: TGTGCCAGCAGTTCCGGGACTAGTCCCTTCTTAGAGACCCAGTACTTC.

J is TRBJ2-7 and V is TRBV19, with TRBD1 identical over 7 bases. CDR3 length: 14 amino acids. V shed 6 bases, J shed 3 bases, and the junction held 8 bases outside the gene matches. CDR1 LNHDA and CDR2 SQIVND come from the germline V gene (reference sequence). CDR3 sequence: CASRHRGRGYEQYF. The CDR3 DNA follows: TGTGCCAGTAGACACAGGGGAAGGGGCTACGAGCAGTACTTC.

This chain links TRBV6-5 with TRBJ2-7; 8 bases match TRBD1. V trimming: 6 bases; J trimming: 3 bases; junction bases outside the gene matches: 4. This CDR3 spans 13 amino acids. Looked up from germline, CDR1 is MNHEY and CDR2 is SVGAGI. The CDR3 loop reads CASRDGQGYEQYF. For the CDR3, the DNA is TGTGCCAGCAGAGACGGACAGGGCTACGAGCAGTACTTC.

The chain employs TRBV4-1 and TRBJ1-4, with a tentative D call TRBD1 (5 bases). From germline, CDR1 is MGHRA and CDR2 YSYEKL. The CDR3 is made up of 16 amino acids. Trimming pared 3 bases from V and 7 bases from J, leaving 18 bases between. CDR3 loop: CASSHQSTEVGEKLFF. The DNA for the CDR3 is TGCGCCAGCAGCCATCAATCGACAGAAGTCGGTGAAAAACTGTTTTTT.

The chain couples TRBV6-5 to TRBJ2-1; TRBD1 aligns across 8 bases. V lost 6 bases to trimming and J lost 14 bases; unmatched junction nucleotides: 9. CDR3 length: 12 amino acids. Germline V gene sequence: CDR1 MNHEY, CDR2 SVGAGI. The CDR3 reads CASSFRTGRKFF. CDR3 coding DNA: TGTGCCAGCAGCTTCAGGACAGGGCGGAAGTTCTTC.

This clone was seen a single time. The chain has TRBV2 and TRBJ2-3; no clear D gene. Per germline, CDR1 SNHLY and CDR2 FYNNEI. V was pared by 1 base and J by 11 bases, with 7 bases between. The CDR3 extends over 11 amino acids. The DNA of the CDR3 is TGTGCCAGCAGTGAAGGCTTTAGGCAGTATTTT. This gives the protein CASSEGFRQYF.

This sequence joins TRBV19 and TRBJ1-3, with D maybe TRBD1 (5 bases). Germline CDR1 LNHDA, CDR2 SQIVND (reference sequence). Trimming removed 7 bases at V and 0 bases at J, with 13 bases between. CDR3 length: 15 amino acids. The chain's CDR3 is CASNQGTVSGNTIYF. In DNA, the CDR3 is TGTGCCAGTAACCAGGGCACCGTCTCTGGAAACACCATATATTTT.

This clone is a singleton in its sample. The J gene is TRBJ1-5, the V gene TRBV5-3, with D possibly TRBD1 on 5 matching bases. TRBV5-3 falls under the ORF class, with uncertain function. CDR3 size: 17 residues. V lost 3 bases, J lost 4 bases, and 20 bases lay in between. CDR3 loop: CARSSDNQGDGNQPQHF. The CDR3 DNA reads as TGTGCCAGAAGCTCTGACAACCAGGGTGATGGAAATCAGCCCCAGCATTTT.

The chain employs TRBV27 and TRBJ2-5; a weak D match, TRBD2 (5 bases). The germline V gene encodes CDR1 MNHEY and CDR2 SMNVEV (reference sequence). The germline V and J ends were trimmed by 2 bases and 5 bases, with 9 bases remaining between them. The CDR3 length is 13 residues. CDR3 DNA: TGTGCCAGCAGTTTAACCGGGGTTGAGACCCAGTACTTC. Protein product: CASSLTGVETQYF.